Shown below are 32 T cell receptor beta chains from a single sample sequenced in a study of sequential checkpoint blockade in melanoma. Data came from immunoSEQ multiplex PCR; TCRdb stores just in-frame clones and leaves some out. Of roughly 20,000 clones listed, around 27% are singletons. As to treatment: randomized to nivolumab then ipilimumab (arm A) or the reverse (arm B). The sequences come from tumor tissue (inferred from file names), collected from a patient given nivolumab and ipilimumab in sequence. These receptors came from a human donor with melanoma.

The chain uses TRBV28 and TRBJ1-5, with D possibly TRBD1 on 5 matching bases. CDR3 size: 13 residues. Trimming left V 5 bases short and J 4 bases short, with 9 bases between. Germline CDR1 reads MDHEN; CDR2 reads SYDVKM. DNA of the CDR3: TGTGCCAGCAGTGGACACCTTAATCAGCCCCAGCATTTT. Amino acid sequence: CASSGHLNQPQHF.

The rearrangement uses TRBV10-2 and TRBJ2-1; D possibly matches TRBD1 or TRBD2 (7 bases each). The CDR3 runs 13 residues. The V end was cut by 10 bases, the J end by 7 bases, with 17 bases between. The germline V gene has CDR1 WSHSY and CDR2 SAAADI. The CDR3, as DNA: TGCGCCACCTTAGGGAGGGGGCAGAATGAGCAGTTCTTC. Residues: CATLGRGQNEQFF.

J is TRBJ1-6 and V is TRBV11-3; D is possibly TRBD1 (6 bases). Trimming removed 6 bases from V and 0 bases from J, with 15 bases in between. The CDR3 contains 17 residues. From germline, CDR1 is SGHNT and CDR2 YENEEA. The CDR3 protein is CASSRTGMSSYNSPLHF. DNA of the CDR3: TGTGCCAGCAGTCGAACAGGGATGAGCTCCTATAATTCACCCCTCCACTTT.

The V gene is TRBV19, the J gene TRBJ2-1, with D tentatively TRBD2 (6 bases). CDR1 and CDR2 (germline): LNHDA, SQIVND (reference sequence). The V gene lost 6 bases and the J gene lost 5 bases, with 17 bases spanning the gap. CDR3 length equals 15 residues. CDR3 protein: CASREPGSGNNEQFF. CDR3 nucleotide sequence: TGTGCCAGTAGAGAACCTGGTAGCGGTAACAATGAGCAGTTCTTC.

The chain uses TRBV5-1 and TRBJ2-1; TRBD2 matches at 14 bases. From germline, CDR1 is SGHRS and CDR2 YFSETQ. J gave up 0 bases and V 0 bases, and 5 bases lay outside the gene matches. The length of the CDR3 is 19 residues. The CDR3: CASSLEGTSGSISYNEQFF. DNA of the CDR3: TGCGCCAGCAGCTTGGAAGGGACTAGCGGGAGTATCTCCTACAATGAGCAGTTCTTC.

This clone was seen a handful of times. This chain connects TRBV7-4 to TRBJ2-7, with D uncertain. Trimming removed 0 bases at V and 0 bases at J, with 3 bases between. Germline-derived CDR1 and CDR2 are SGHVT and SQSDAQ. The CDR3 is made up of 13 amino acids. The CDR3 DNA reads TGTGCCAGCAGCTTAGCCGGCTCCTACGAGCAGTACTTC. This sequence encodes CASSLAGSYEQYF.

The chain recombines TRBV6-8 with TRBJ2-2, with a tentative D call TRBD2 (5 bases). Germline V CDR1 and CDR2: MNHGY, SAAAGT. Between the trimmed V and J ends, which lost 6 bases and 5 bases, there was a span of 13 bases. This CDR3 comprises 14 residues. The chain's CDR3 is CASSEIPGTGELFF. CDR3 coding DNA: TGTGCCAGCAGCGAGATTCCGGGGACCGGGGAGCTGTTTTTT.

This clone was seen more than once but under ten times. The rearrangement links TRBV18 to TRBJ1-3; D gene uncertain. The germline V and J ends were trimmed by 3 bases and 0 bases, with 9 bases remaining between them. Germline V CDR1 and CDR2: KGHSH, LQKENI. The CDR3 covers 15 residues. CDR3 residues: CASSPLPASGNTIYF. DNA of the CDR3: TGTGCCAGCTCACCCCTACCGGCCTCTGGAAACACCATATATTTT.

This clone was found a few times. In DNA form, the CDR3 reads TGTGCCAGCAGCTTAAGTGTGGGGTTTAACGAAAAACTGTTTTTT. The encoded protein is CASSLSVGFNEKLFF. The gene calls are TRBV11-3 and TRBJ1-4; D not resolved. The CDR3 has 15 residues. The V and J ends lost 2 bases and 8 bases respectively, with 15 bases between them. The germline V gene has CDR1 SGHNT and CDR2 YENEEA.

In its sample, this clone was seen a few times. The chain couples TRBV6-1 to TRBJ1-2, with D unresolved. The V and J ends lost 0 bases and 8 bases respectively, with 7 bases between them. Germline values: CDR1 MNHNS, CDR2 SASEGT. The CDR3 runs to 12 residues. The CDR3: CASSEASRGYTF. The CDR3 DNA reads TGTGCCAGCAGTGAAGCGAGCAGGGGCTACACCTTC.

This clone has a handful of counts. The gene calls are TRBV9 and TRBJ1-2, with D perhaps TRBD1 (6 bases). Germline assignment: CDR1 SGDLS and CDR2 YYNGEE. Trimming stripped 3 bases from V and 4 bases from J, with 16 bases between. This CDR3 is 15 amino acids long. For the CDR3, the DNA is TGTGCCAGCAGCGCCGCTGAAGGGGGGACCTATGGCTACACCTTC. Translating gives CASSAAEGGTYGYTF.

The V call is TRBV28, the J call TRBJ2-7, with D tentatively TRBD2 (6 bases). The CDR3 is 15 amino acids. Trimming shortened V by 2 bases and J by 1 base, and 12 bases separated the two germline ends. Germline-derived CDR1 and CDR2 are MDHEN and SYDVKM. Here the CDR3 reads CASSLVPGRSYEQYF. The CDR3 region has the DNA TGTGCCAGCAGTTTAGTCCCCGGGAGATCCTACGAGCAGTACTTC. The full variable domain, its missing parts supplied by reference TRBV28 and TRBJ2-7, is DVKVTQSSRYLVKRTGEKVFLECVQDMDHENMFWYRQDPGLGLRLIYFSYDVKMKEKGDIPEGYSVSREKKERFSLILESASTNQTSMYLCASSLVPGRSYEQYFGPGTRLTVT.

CDR3 protein: CASSYRVGNSPLHF. In DNA, the CDR3 is TGTGCCAGCAGCTACAGGGTCGGTAATTCACCCCTCCACTTT. The chain couples TRBV6-8 to TRBJ1-6; D may be TRBD1 (6 bases). Germline CDR1 MNHGY, CDR2 SAAAGT. The CDR3 totals 14 residues. V dropped 6 bases and J dropped 6 bases, with 12 bases sitting between them.

This clone was detected a few times. The gene calls are TRBV28 and TRBJ1-1; the D gene is possibly TRBD1 (5 bases). Germline-derived CDR1 and CDR2 are MDHEN and SYDVKM. CDR3 length: 14 amino acids. Between the trimmed V and J ends, which lost 10 bases and 2 bases, there was a span of 17 bases. The CDR3 protein is CANSPGGINTEAFF. The CDR3 DNA reads TGTGCCAACAGCCCGGGGGGGATCAACACTGAAGCTTTCTTT.

Sample share makes this clone medium-sized (0.01 to 0.1%). This CDR3 is CASSENRDFEQYF. The CDR3, as DNA: TGTGCCAGCAGTGAGAACAGGGATTTCGAGCAGTACTTC. The chain uses TRBV6-8 and TRBJ2-7, with D maybe TRBD1 (6 bases). There are 13 residues in the CDR3. Looked up from germline, CDR1 is MNHGY and CDR2 is SAAAGT. Trimming left V 5 bases short and J 6 bases short, with 14 bases between.

The rearrangement uses TRBV5-1 and TRBJ2-7, with 9 positions matching TRBD2. V gave up 0 bases and J gave up 6 bases; unmatched junction bases: 7. The germline V gene has CDR1 SGHRS and CDR2 YFSETQ. The CDR3 spans 15 residues. The CDR3 region is CASSLGWVAGVEQYF. The CDR3 DNA follows: TGCGCCAGCAGCTTGGGGTGGGTAGCGGGAGTCGAGCAGTACTTC.

This clone was detected only a few times. The chain links TRBV18 to TRBJ1-5; the D is unclear. The CDR3 runs to 15 residues. Trimming left V 2 bases short and J 0 bases short, with 8 bases between. CDR1 and CDR2 (germline): KGHSH, LQKENI. Here the CDR3 DNA reads TGTGCCAGCTCACCAACGGGTTATAGCAATCAGCCCCAGCATTTT. Its translation is CASSPTGYSNQPQHF.

The rearrangement joins TRBV28 to TRBJ1-4, with D possibly matching TRBD1 (6 bases). This CDR3 is built from 15 residues. Germline V gene data show CDR1 as MDHEN and CDR2 as SYDVKM. V was trimmed by 2 bases and J by 3 bases, leaving 10 bases between them. The CDR3 coding sequence is TGTGCCAGCAGTTTAGGGCAGGGGTCTAATGAAAAACTGTTTTTT. Translation: CASSLGQGSNEKLFF.

This clone turned up a few times. The CDR3 spells CASSLVGGSGTDTQYF. CDR3 in DNA: TGTGCCAGCAGCTTAGTGGGCGGGAGTGGGACAGATACGCAGTATTTT. This chain joins TRBV11-3 and TRBJ2-3; 7 positions agree with TRBD2. The CDR3 totals 16 residues. The germline V gene encodes CDR1 SGHNT and CDR2 YENEEA. Trimming took 1 base from V and 3 from J; bases not matched to a gene: 7.

The table lists this clone with a few counts. Here the CDR3 reads CASSARWTSHTGELFF. Written as DNA, the CDR3 is TGTGCCAGCAGCGCCCGATGGACTAGCCACACCGGGGAGCTGTTTTTT. This chain joins TRBV9 and TRBJ2-2; 8 nucleotides line up with TRBD2. CDR3 length: 16 residues. Germline V gene data show CDR1 as SGDLS and CDR2 as YYNGEE. The V segment lost 3 bases and the J segment 3 bases; nucleotides outside the gene matches: 7.

CDR3 loop: CASTKDGNYGYTF. Written as DNA, the CDR3 is TGTGCCAGCACCAAAGACGGTAACTATGGCTACACCTTC. The gene calls are TRBV9 and TRBJ1-2; D not certain. The V end was cut by 6 bases, the J end by 1 base, with 10 bases between. The CDR3 has 13 amino acids. The V gene's germline CDR1 is SGDLS and CDR2 YYNGEE.

Regarding this clone: The germline gene is not matched at one end of the junction; a read error may be the cause. The rearrangement uses TRBV6-8 and TRBJ1-1; D gene ambiguous. Germline V gene data show CDR1 as MNHGY and CDR2 as SAAAGT. The CDR3 runs to 13 residues. CDR3 sequence (DNA): TGTGCCAGCAGTGATTCGACCACTCCCCACGCAAACTTT. Translation: CASSDSTTPHANF.

This clone is categorized as large (0.1 to 1%). The chain combines TRBV28 with TRBJ2-4; maybe TRBD1 (5 bases). The CDR3 has 18 amino acids. Germline values: CDR1 MDHEN, CDR2 SYDVKM. The V end was cut by 5 bases, the J end by 2 bases, with 22 bases between. CDR3 protein: CASSTKYMTTVTKNIQYF. DNA for the CDR3: TGTGCCAGCAGTACAAAATATATGACGACAGTAACCAAAAACATTCAGTACTTC.

This clone was seen only a few times. The chain recombines TRBV6-8 with TRBJ2-3; TRBD1 is a possible D gene (6 bases). V lost 6 bases and J lost 1, with 11 bases in between. The CDR3 contains 14 residues. Germline V gene sequence: CDR1 MNHGY, CDR2 SAAAGT. The CDR3 here is CASSRGTGTDTQYF. The CDR3, as DNA: TGTGCCAGCAGCAGGGGAACTGGCACAGATACGCAGTATTTT.

This clone was counted once. The V and J genes are TRBV14 and TRBJ1-1; tentative D call: TRBD1 (6 bases). The CDR3 has 15 residues. V shed 1 base and J shed 6 bases, with 15 bases lying between them. Germline V gene sequence: CDR1 SGHDN, CDR2 FVKESK. The CDR3 DNA is TGTGCCAGCAGCCAAGCCGGGGGGCTTAGATCTGAAGCTTTCTTT. It specifies CASSQAGGLRSEAFF. Combining the CDR3 with reference TRBV14 and TRBJ1-1 gives the whole variable domain EAGVTQFPSHSVIEKGQTVTLRCDPISGHDNLYWYRRVMGKEIKFLLHFVKESKQDESGMPNNRFLAERTGGTYSTLKVQPAELEDSGVYFCASSQAGGLRSEAFFGQGTRLTVV.

There are many counts of this clone. The rearrangement links TRBV6-8 to TRBJ2-1; TRBD2 is a possible D gene (6 bases). V lost 0 bases and J 8 bases, leaving 20 bases between the germline ends. The CDR3 length is 17 residues. Germline CDR1 and CDR2: MNHGY and SAAAGT. The CDR3 here is CASSYSSFSGPGYEQFF. The CDR3 DNA follows: TGTGCCAGCAGTTACTCTTCGTTTAGCGGCCCTGGCTATGAGCAGTTCTTC.

This clone has a handful of counts. This sequence joins TRBV7-7 and TRBJ2-7; 7 bases agree with TRBD1. The CDR3 contains 15 residues. Germline-derived CDR1 and CDR2 are SSHAT and FNYEAQ (reference sequence). The junction had 4 bases not matched to a gene; V was cut back by 1 base and J by 1 base. The CDR3 DNA reads as TGTGCCAGCAGCTTAGATGGGACAGATTCCTACGAGCAGTACTTC. It translates to CASSLDGTDSYEQYF.

In nucleotides, the CDR3 is TGTGCCAGTAGTATAGCGGGACTAGCGGCTTCATCCGAGGGCTACAATGAGCAGTTCTTC. Residues: CASSIAGLAASSEGYNEQFF. V and J are TRBV19 and TRBJ2-1; 11 nucleotides align to TRBD2. The CDR3 consists of 20 residues. Germline values: CDR1 LNHDA, CDR2 SQIVND (reference sequence). The J segment lost 3 bases and the V segment lost 1 base, leaving 14 bases of the junction unmatched.

This clone appeared a few times. The rearrangement uses TRBV11-3 and TRBJ2-2; 11 nucleotides match TRBD2. The CDR3 has 17 residues. Per the germline V gene, CDR1 is SGHNT and CDR2 is YENEEA. Trimming took 3 bases from V and 4 from J; bases not matched to a gene: 7. Written as DNA, the CDR3 is TGTGCCAGCAGCTTGACTTGGACTAGCGGGCGCACCGGGGAGCTGTTTTTT. Protein product: CASSLTWTSGRTGELFF. The complete variable domain, with remaining parts taken from reference TRBV11-3 and TRBJ2-2, reads EAGVVQSPRYKIIEKKQPVAFWCNPISGHNTLYWYLQNLGQGPELLIRYENEEAVDDSQLPKDRFSAERLKGVDSTLKIQPAELGDSAVYLCASSLTWTSGRTGELFFGEGSRLTVL.

The rearrangement uses TRBV14 and TRBJ2-5, with a possible D match to TRBD1 (7 bases). Germline V gene data show CDR1 as SGHDN and CDR2 as FVKESK. The CDR3 is made up of 14 amino acids. V lost 4 bases to trimming and J lost 4 bases, with 13 bases between them. CDR3 nucleotide sequence: TGTGCCAGCAGCCCCAGGGGGGCCTTAGAGACCCAGTACTTC. The encoded protein is CASSPRGALETQYF. The full variable domain, in which reference TRBV14 and TRBJ2-5 provide the parts outside the CDR3, is EAGVTQFPSHSVIEKGQTVTLRCDPISGHDNLYWYRRVMGKEIKFLLHFVKESKQDESGMPNNRFLAERTGGTYSTLKVQPAELEDSGVYFCASSPRGALETQYFGPGTRLLVL.

The chain uses TRBV18 and TRBJ2-7; TRBD1 might be the D (5 bases). V was pared by 5 bases and J by 2 bases, with 16 bases between. The length of the CDR3 is 15 residues. Germline CDR1 and CDR2: KGHSH and LQKENI. CDR3 sequence (DNA): TGTGCCAGCTCATGGGCCCCCCAGGGAACCTACGAGCAGTACTTC. The encoded protein is CASSWAPQGTYEQYF.

This clone was seen ten or more times. The V and J genes are TRBV5-8 and TRBJ2-3; 11 bases fit TRBD2. The junction had 6 bases not matched to a gene; V was cut back by 4 bases and J by 11 bases. Looked up from germline, CDR1 is SGHTS and CDR2 is YDEGEE. The CDR3 has 13 residues. CDR3 residues: CASSLTSGSMQYF. The CDR3 DNA sequence: TGTGCCAGCAGCCTAACTAGCGGGAGCATGCAGTATTTT.